This T cell receptor beta chain was sequenced for a study of T cell repertoires in cytomegalovirus infection. Study details: Both a matching HLA type and CMV infection were indicated by public TCR beta signatures. Study results and caveats: Summed frequency of public TCR beta families distinguished CMV carriers with the relevant HLA. HLA-C-restricted, CMV-specific TCR beta clonotypes were dominant ex vivo.

V lost 0 bases and J 3 bases, leaving 11 bases between the germline ends. Germline V gives CDR1 LGHNA, CDR2 YSLEER. The CDR3 is 15 amino acids. In TCRdb, the reads were re-called with MiXCR into one record per CDR3 protein. The sample lists some 590,000 distinct CDR3 sequences; over 35% were seen once. Remarks on this clonotype: Its target is not known.

The origin of this receptor is a human donor in good health (CMV status not recorded). Some clones in this sample may be carry-over from other donors' samples. Sequenced material: cultured PBMCs, taken from culture after CMV antigen stimulation. The gene calls are TRBV4-3 and TRBJ1-2, with a possible D match to TRBD1 (6 bases). The CDR3 loop is CASSQEDRGDYGYTF. The CDR3 DNA reads as TGCGCCAGCAGCCAAGAGGATAGGGGGGACTATGGCTACACCTTC.